The source of this TCR beta chain is a study of beta chain features in type 1 diabetes. At the level of the study: The study examined about 100,000,000 sorted cells across all samples.

Germline values: CDR1 SNHLY, CDR2 FYNNEI. V lost 8 bases to trimming and J lost 1 base, with 3 bases between them. This CDR3 has 12 amino acids. Study-level results: A possible short-template PCR bias applies equally to patients and controls. Shorter TCRB CDR3s, moderately but significantly so, were found in Type 1 diabetes patients in all four CD4+ subsets.

This clone was detected only once. Antigen specificity is unknown. The isolated RNA, all of it, was reverse transcribed, so expressed TCRB transcripts were what got sequenced. The repertoire was sequenced with immunoSEQ multiplex PCR; TCRdb's copy has only in-frame clones and lacks some. The table records roughly 700,000 clones, roughly 12% of them present only once. Blood was collected once per donor into heparin, averaging approximately 110 mL. This rearrangement joins TRBV2 to TRBJ2-6; D call uncertain. This receptor was taken from a man younger than 30 with type 1 diabetes. The sequencing sample was made of naive CD4+ T cells from blood. This CDR3 is CASGSGANVLTF. The CDR3 region has the DNA TGTGCCAGCGGATCTGGGGCCAACGTCCTGACTTTC.